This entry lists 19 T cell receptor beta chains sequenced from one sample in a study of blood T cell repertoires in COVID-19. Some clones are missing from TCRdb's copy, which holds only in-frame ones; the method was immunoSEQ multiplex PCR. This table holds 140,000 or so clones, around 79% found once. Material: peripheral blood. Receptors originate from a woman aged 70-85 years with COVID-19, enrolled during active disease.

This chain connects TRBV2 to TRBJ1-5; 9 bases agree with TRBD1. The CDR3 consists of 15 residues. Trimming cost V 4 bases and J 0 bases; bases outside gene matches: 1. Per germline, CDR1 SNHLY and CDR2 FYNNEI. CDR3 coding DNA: TGTGCCAGCAGTGGGGACAGGGATAGCAATCAGCCCCAGCATTTT. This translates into CASSGDRDSNQPQHF.

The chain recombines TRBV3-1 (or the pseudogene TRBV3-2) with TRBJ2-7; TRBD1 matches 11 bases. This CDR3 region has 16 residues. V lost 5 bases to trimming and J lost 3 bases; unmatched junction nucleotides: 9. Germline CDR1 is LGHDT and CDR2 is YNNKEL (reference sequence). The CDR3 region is CASSVTPGTGGYEQYF. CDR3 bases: TGTGCCAGCAGCGTCACACCTGGGACAGGGGGCTACGAGCAGTACTTC.

In nucleotides, the CDR3 is TGTGCCAGCAGCCCCGGACACATGGGTAATGAAAAACTGTTTTTT. It encodes CASSPGHMGNEKLFF. The gene calls are TRBV3-1 (or the pseudogene TRBV3-2) and TRBJ1-4; D might be TRBD1 (5 bases). Per germline, CDR1 LGHDT and CDR2 YNNKEL (reference sequence). The germline V and J ends were trimmed by 4 bases and 4 bases, with 13 bases remaining between them. This CDR3 contains 15 residues.

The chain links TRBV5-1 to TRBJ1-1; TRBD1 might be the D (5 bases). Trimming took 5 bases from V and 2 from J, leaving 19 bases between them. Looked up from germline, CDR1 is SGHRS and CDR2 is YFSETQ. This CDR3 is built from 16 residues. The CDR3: CASRGLQGGDNTEAFF. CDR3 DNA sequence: TGCGCCAGCAGAGGGCTTCAGGGTGGGGATAACACTGAAGCTTTCTTT.

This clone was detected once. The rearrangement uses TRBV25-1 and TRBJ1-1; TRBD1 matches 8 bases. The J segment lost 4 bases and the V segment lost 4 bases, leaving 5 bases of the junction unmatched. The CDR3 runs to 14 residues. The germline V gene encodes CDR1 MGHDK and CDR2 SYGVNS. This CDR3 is CASSGGQVFTEAFF. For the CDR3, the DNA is TGTGCCAGCAGTGGGGGACAGGTGTTCACTGAAGCTTTCTTT.

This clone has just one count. CDR3 sequence (DNA): TGTGCCAGCTCCTCAGGCCCGGACGAGCAGTACTTC. Amino acid sequence: CASSSGPDEQYF. This chain uses TRBV6-5 with TRBJ2-7; D is ambiguous. The CDR3 has 12 residues. The germline gives CDR1 MNHEY, CDR2 SVGAGI. V was shortened by 8 bases and J by 5 bases, with 13 bases between the two germline ends.

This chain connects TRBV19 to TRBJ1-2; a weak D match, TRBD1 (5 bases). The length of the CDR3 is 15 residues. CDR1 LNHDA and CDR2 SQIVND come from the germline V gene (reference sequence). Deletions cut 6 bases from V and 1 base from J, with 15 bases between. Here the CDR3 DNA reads TGTGCCAGTAGGGGATCGGACATACTTAACTATGGCTACACCTTC. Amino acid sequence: CASRGSDILNYGYTF.

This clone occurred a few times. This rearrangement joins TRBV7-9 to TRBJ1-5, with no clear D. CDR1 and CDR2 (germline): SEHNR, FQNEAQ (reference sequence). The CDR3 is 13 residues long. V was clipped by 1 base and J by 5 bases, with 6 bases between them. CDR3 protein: CASSLERYQPQHF. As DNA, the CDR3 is TGTGCCAGCAGCTTAGAGAGGTATCAGCCCCAGCATTTT.

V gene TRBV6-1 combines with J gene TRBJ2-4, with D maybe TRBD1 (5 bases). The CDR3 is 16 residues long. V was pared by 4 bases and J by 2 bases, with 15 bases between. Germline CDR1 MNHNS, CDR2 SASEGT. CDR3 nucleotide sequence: TGTGCCAGCAGTGGTCAGGGAATGGGGTCCAAAAACATTCAGTACTTC. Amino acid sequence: CASSGQGMGSKNIQYF.

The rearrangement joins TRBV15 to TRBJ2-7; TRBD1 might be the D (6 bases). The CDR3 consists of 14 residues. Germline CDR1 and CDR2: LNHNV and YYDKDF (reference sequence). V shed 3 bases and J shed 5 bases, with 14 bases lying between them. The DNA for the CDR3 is TGTGCCACCAGCAGGGACCGCAGGGGACACGAGCAGTACTTC. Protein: CATSRDRRGHEQYF.

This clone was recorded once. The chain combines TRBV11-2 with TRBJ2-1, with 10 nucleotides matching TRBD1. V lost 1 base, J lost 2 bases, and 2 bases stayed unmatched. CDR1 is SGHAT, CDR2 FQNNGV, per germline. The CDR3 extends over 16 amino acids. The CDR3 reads CASSLGDRGPYNEQFF. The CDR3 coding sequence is TGTGCCAGCAGCTTAGGGGACAGGGGACCCTACAATGAGCAGTTCTTC.

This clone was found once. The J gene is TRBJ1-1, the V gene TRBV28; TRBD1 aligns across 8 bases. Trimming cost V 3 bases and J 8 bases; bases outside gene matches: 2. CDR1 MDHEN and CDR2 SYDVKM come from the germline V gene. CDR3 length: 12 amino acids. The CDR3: CASSFGQGEAFF. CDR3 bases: TGTGCCAGCAGTTTCGGACAGGGAGAAGCTTTCTTT.

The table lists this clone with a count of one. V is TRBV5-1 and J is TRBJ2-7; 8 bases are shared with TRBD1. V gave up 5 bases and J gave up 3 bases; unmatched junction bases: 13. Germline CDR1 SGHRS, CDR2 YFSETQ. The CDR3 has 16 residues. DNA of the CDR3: TGCGCCAGCAGGGAAAGGACAGGGCCCCCATTCTACGAGCAGTACTTC. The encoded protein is CASRERTGPPFYEQYF.

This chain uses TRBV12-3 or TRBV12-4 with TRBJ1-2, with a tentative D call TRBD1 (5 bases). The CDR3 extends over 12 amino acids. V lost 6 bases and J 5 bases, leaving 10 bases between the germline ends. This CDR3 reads CASSRTRYGYTF. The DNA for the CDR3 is TGTGCCAGCAGCCGGACAAGATATGGCTACACCTTC.

CDR3 loop: CASSAQGMNTEAFF. The CDR3 DNA reads as TGTGCCAGCAGTGCACAGGGTATGAACACTGAAGCTTTCTTT. V and J are TRBV3-1 (or the pseudogene TRBV3-2) and TRBJ1-1; D may be TRBD1 (6 bases). The CDR3 has 14 residues. Trimming pared 6 bases from V and 0 bases from J, leaving 11 bases between. Looked up from germline, CDR1 is LGHDT and CDR2 is YNNKEL (reference sequence).

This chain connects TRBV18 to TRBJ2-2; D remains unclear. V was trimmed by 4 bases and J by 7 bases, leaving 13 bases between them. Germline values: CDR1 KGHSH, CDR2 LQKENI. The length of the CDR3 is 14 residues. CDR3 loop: CASSQVSDSGELFF. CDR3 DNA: TGTGCCAGCTCACAGGTCAGCGATAGCGGGGAGCTGTTTTTT. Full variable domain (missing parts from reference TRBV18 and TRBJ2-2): NAGVMQNPRHLVRRRGQEARLRCSPMKGHSHVYWYRQLPEEGLKFMVYLQKENIIDESGMPKERFSAEFPKEGPSILRIQQVVRGDSAAYFCASSQVSDSGELFFGEGSRLTVL.

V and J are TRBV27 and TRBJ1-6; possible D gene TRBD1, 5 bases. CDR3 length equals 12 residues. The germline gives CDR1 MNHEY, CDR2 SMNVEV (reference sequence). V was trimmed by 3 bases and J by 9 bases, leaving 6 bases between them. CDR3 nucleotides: TGTGCCAGCAGTTTGGGGGGTTCACCCCTCCACTTT. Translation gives CASSLGGSPLHF.

The CDR3 reads CSVEFRGAGELFF. CDR3 DNA sequence: TGCAGCGTTGAATTTCGGGGTGCCGGGGAGCTGTTTTTT. V and J are TRBV29-1 and TRBJ2-2, with D tentatively TRBD2 (5 bases). The ends were cut back, 2 bases at V and 6 bases at J, with 10 bases in the middle. Per germline, CDR1 SQVTM and CDR2 ANQGSEA. The CDR3 spans 13 residues.

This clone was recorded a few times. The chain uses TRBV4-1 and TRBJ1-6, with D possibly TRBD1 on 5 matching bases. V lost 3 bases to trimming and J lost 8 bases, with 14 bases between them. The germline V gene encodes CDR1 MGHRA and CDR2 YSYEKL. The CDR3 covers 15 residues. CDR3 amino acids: CASSQGHIRDSPLHF. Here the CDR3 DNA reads TGCGCCAGCAGCCAGGGGCACATTCGCGATTCACCCCTCCACTTT.